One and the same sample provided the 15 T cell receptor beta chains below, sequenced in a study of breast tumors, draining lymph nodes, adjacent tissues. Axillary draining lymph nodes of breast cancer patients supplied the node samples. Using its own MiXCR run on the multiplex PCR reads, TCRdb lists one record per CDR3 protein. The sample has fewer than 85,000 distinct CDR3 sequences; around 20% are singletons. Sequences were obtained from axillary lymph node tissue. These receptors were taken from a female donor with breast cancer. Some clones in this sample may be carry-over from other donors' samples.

The CDR3 protein is CASSPPSSYTEAFF. The CDR3 DNA is TGTGCCAGCAGCCCCCCCAGTTCGTACACTGAAGCTTTCTTT. This chain joins TRBV7-9 and TRBJ1-1; D is uncertain. The CDR3 runs to 14 residues. Germline CDR1 SEHNR, CDR2 FQNEAQ (reference sequence). V gave up 5 bases and J gave up 3 bases, with 13 bases separating them.

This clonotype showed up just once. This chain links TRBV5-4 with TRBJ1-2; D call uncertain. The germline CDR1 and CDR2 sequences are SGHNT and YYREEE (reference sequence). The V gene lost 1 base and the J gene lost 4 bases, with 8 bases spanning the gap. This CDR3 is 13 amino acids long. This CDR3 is CASSLRLGYGYTF. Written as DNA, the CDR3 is TGTGCCAGCAGCTTGCGACTAGGCTATGGCTACACCTTC.

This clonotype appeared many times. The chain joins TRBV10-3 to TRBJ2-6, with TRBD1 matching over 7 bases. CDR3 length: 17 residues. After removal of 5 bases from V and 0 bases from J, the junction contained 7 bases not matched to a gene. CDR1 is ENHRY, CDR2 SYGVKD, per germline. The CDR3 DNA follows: TGTGCCATCAGTCAGACAGGGACCCCCTCTGGGGCCAACGTCCTGACTTTC. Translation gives CAISQTGTPSGANVLTF.

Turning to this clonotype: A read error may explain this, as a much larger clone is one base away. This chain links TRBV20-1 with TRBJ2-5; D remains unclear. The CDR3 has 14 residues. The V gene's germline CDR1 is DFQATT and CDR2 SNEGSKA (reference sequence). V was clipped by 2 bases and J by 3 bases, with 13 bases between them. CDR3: CSARILWVKETQYF. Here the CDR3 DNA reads TGCAGTGCTAGAATTCTGTGGGTAAAAGAGACCCAGTACTTC.

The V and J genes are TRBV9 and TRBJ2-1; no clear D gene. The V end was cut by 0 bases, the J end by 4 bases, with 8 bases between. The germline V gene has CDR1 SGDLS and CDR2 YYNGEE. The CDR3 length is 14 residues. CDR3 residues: CASSVGDRYNEQFF. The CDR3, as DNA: TGTGCCAGCAGCGTAGGGGATCGATACAATGAGCAGTTCTTC. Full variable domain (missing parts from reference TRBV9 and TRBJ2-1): DSGVTQTPKHLITATGQRVTLRCSPRSGDLSVYWYQQSLDQGLQFLIQYYNGEERAKGNILERFSAQQFPDLHSELNLSSLELGDSALYFCASSVGDRYNEQFFGPGTRLTVL.

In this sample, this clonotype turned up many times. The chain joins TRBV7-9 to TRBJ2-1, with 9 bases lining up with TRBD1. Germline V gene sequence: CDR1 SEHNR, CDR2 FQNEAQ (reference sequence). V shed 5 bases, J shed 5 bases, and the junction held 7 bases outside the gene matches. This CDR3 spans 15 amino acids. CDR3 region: CASSPQTGGNNEQFF. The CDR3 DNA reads TGTGCCAGCAGCCCACAGACAGGGGGGAACAATGAGCAGTTCTTC.

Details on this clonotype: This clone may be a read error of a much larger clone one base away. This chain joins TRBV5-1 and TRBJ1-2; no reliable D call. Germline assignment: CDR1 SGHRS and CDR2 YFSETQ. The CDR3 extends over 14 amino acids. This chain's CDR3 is CANSLEGGSYGYTF. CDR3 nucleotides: TGCGCCAACAGCTTGGAGGGAGGGAGCTATGGCTACACCTTC.

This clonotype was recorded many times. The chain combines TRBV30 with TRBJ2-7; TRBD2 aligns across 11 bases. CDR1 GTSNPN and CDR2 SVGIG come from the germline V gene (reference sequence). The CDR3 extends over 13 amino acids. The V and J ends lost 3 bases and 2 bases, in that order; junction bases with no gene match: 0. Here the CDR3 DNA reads TGTGCCTGGAGGACTAGCGGGGCCTACGAGCAGTACTTC. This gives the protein CAWRTSGAYEQYF.

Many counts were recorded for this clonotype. CDR3 in DNA: TGTGCCAGTAGTATCCCCGGGACAGGGGGTTTAAATGAGCAGTTCTTC. It translates to CASSIPGTGGLNEQFF. This rearrangement joins TRBV19 to TRBJ2-1; 11 bases fit TRBD1. J was trimmed by 7 bases and V by 3 bases; bases with no gene match: 8. Germline-derived CDR1 and CDR2 are LNHDA and SQIVND (reference sequence). The CDR3 runs to 16 residues.

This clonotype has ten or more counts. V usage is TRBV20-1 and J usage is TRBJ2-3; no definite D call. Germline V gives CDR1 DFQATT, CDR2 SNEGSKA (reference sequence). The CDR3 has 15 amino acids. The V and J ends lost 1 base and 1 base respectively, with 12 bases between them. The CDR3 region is CSARGEARRTDTQYF. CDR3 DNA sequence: TGCAGTGCTAGAGGCGAGGCTAGGCGCACAGATACGCAGTATTTT.

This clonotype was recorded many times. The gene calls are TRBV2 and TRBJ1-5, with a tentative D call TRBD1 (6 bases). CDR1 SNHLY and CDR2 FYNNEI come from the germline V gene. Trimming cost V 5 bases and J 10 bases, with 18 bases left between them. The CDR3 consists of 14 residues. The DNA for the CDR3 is TGTGCCAGCAGTCAACAGACAGGACGGGAACCCCAGCATTTT. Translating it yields CASSQQTGREPQHF. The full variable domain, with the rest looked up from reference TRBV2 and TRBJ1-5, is EPEVTQTPSHQVTQMGQEVILRCVPISNHLYFYWYRQILGQKVEFLVSFYNNEISEKSEIFDDQFSVERPDGSNFTLKIRSTKLEDSAMYFCASSQQTGREPQHFGDGTRLSIL.

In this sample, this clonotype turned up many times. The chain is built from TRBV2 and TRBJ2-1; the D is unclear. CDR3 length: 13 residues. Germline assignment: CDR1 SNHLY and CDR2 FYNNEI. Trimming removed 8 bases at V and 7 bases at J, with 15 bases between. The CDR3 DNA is TGTGCCAGCTGTTCGACTGGATGGAATGAGCAGTTCTTC. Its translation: CASCSTGWNEQFF.

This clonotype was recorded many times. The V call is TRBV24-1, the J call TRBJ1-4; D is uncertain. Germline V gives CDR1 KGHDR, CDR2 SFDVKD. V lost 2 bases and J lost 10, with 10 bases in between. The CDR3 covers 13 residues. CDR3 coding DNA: TGTGCCACCAGTGATTCCCTCCAACCAAAACTGTTTTTT. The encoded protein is CATSDSLQPKLFF.

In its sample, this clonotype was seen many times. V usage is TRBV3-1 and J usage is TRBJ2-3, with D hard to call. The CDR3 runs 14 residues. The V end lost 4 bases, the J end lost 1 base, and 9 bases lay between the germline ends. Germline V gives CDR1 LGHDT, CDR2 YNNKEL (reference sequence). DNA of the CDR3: TGTGCCAGCAGCCCCCGCTCGGGCACAGATACGCAGTATTTT. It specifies CASSPRSGTDTQYF.

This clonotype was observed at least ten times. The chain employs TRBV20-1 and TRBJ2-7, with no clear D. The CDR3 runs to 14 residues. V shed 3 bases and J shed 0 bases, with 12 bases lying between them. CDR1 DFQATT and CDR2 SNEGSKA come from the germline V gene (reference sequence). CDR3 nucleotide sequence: TGCAGTGCTAGCCCGGTTTCTAGCTCCTACGAGCAGTACTTC. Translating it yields CSASPVSSSYEQYF.